The TCR beta chain under discussion was sequenced for a study of T cell repertoires in cytomegalovirus infection (dated by TCRdb to about 2019). With respect to the entire study: The peptide stimulations were aimed at well-studied HLA-B-restricted epitopes as well as recently identified HLA-C-restricted CMV epitopes, whose presentation resists viral immunomodulation. The HLA type of each donor mattered for the analysis, because public TCR beta signatures pointed to carriage of CMV infection along with the matching HLA type. Study-wide conclusions, independent of this receptor: Cumulative frequency of public TCR beta family members discriminated carriers of CMV infection plus the relevant HLA type in this cohort and an independent roughly 330-donor cohort. The ex vivo response was dominated by HLA-C-restricted CMV-specific TCR beta clonotypes, which also provided the single most frequent clonotype in two of eight donors.

The label giving this sample's treatment or condition can be read as: in vitro stimulation with specific CMV peptide epitopes to enrich CMV-specific T cells. A distance of 18 bases separates the germline ends of V and J, which lose 0 bases and 3 bases respectively. Taken from the germline V gene, the CDR1 and CDR2 loops are MNHEY and SVGEGT. The CDR3 runs 17 residues from the cysteine to the phenylalanine. Solely the CDR3 DNA is kept, with 51 bases framed from the first base. In regard to this clonotype: There is no known antigen for this receptor. Base qualities were left out, and no much larger clone turns up one base away.

The sample was run on an Illumina HiSeq 1500. TCRdb redid the processing of the public reads, applying fastp at Q25 and MiXCR, and retained in-frame beta chains. Every distinct CDR3 protein forms one entry, paired with its most common genes and DNA. The sample yields about 340,000 distinct CDR3 sequences; roughly 28% were counted once. The ten largest clones capture about 19% of the sample. The receptor's source is a human donor in good health (CMV status not recorded). Some clones in this sample may be carry-over from other donors' samples. Specimen: cultured PBMCs, collected from culture after CMV antigen stimulation. This sequence uses TRBV6-2 or TRBV6-3 and TRBJ2-7; the D call is possibly TRBD1 or TRBD2, each sharing 7 bases. The sequenced DNA is TGTGCCAGCAGTTACTCGGTTGGTGGGAGGGGGCGCTACGAGCAGTACTTC. This gives the protein CASSYSVGGRGRYEQYF.